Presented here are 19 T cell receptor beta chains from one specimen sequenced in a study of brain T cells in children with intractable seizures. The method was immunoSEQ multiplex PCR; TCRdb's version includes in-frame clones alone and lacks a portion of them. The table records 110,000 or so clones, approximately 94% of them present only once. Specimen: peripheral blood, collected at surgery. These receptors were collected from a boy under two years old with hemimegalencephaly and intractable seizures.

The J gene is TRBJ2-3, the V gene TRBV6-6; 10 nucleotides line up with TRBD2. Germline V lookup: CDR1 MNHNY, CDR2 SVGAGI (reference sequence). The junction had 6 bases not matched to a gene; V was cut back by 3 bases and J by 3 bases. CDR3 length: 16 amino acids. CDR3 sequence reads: CASSYSLAGATDTQYF. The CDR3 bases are TGTGCCAGCAGTTATTCTCTAGCGGGAGCGACAGATACGCAGTATTTT.

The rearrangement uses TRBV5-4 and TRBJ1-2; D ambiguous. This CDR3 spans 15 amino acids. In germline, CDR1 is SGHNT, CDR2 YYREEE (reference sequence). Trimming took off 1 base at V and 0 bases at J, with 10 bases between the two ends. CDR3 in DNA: TGTGCCAGCAGCTTGCCCTCTGAGGCTAACTATGGCTACACCTTC. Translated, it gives CASSLPSEANYGYTF.

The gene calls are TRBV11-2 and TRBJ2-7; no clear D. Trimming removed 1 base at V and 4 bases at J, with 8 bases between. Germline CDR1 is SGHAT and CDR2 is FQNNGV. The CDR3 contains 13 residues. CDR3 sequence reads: CASSLGLIYEQYF. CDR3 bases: TGTGCCAGCAGCTTAGGGCTCATTTACGAGCAGTACTTC.

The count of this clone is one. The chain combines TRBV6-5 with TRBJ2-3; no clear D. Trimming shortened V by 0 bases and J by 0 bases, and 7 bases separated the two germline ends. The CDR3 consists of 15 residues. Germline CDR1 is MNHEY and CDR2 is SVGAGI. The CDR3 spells CASSYSMGSTDTQYF. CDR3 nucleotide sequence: TGTGCCAGCAGTTACTCGATGGGGAGCACAGATACGCAGTATTTT.

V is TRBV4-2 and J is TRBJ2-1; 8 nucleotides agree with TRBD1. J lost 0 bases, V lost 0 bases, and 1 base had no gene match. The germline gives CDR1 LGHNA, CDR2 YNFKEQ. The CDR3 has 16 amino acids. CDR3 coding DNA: TGTGCCAGCAGCCAAGATGGGACAGGCTCCTACAATGAGCAGTTCTTC. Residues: CASSQDGTGSYNEQFF.

CDR3 nucleotide sequence: TGTGCCAGCAGCTTACGAAAGCCCGGGACAGACACCGGGGAGCTGTTTTTT. Translating gives CASSLRKPGTDTGELFF. The chain recombines TRBV7-3 with TRBJ2-2, with 7 bases fitting TRBD1. Unmatched junction bases numbered 9, after V lost 2 bases and J lost 3 bases. Germline CDR1 is SGHTA and CDR2 is FQGTGA. The CDR3 runs to 17 residues. The variable domain in full, completed from reference TRBV7-3 and TRBJ2-2, reads GAGVSQTPSNKVTEKGKYVELRCDPISGHTALYWYRQSLGQGPEFLIYFQGTGAADDSGLPNDRFFAVRPEGSVSTLKIQRTERGDSAVYLCASSLRKPGTDTGELFFGEGSRLTVL.

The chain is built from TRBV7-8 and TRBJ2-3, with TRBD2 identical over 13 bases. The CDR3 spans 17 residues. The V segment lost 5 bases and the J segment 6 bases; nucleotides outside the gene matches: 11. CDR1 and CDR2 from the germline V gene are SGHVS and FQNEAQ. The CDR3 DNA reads TGTGCCAGCAGCCCCCTGGGACTAGCGGGAAAGAATGATACGCAGTATTTT. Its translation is CASSPLGLAGKNDTQYF.

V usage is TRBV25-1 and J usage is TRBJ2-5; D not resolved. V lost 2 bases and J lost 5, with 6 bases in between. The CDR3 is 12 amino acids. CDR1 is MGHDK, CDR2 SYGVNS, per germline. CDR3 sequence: CASSERFETQYF. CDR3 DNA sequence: TGTGCCAGCAGTGAACGATTTGAGACCCAGTACTTC.

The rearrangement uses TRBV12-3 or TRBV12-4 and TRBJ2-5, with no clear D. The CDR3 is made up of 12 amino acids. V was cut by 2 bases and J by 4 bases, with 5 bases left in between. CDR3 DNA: TGTGCCAGCAGTTTAAATGGAGAGACCCAGTACTTC. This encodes CASSLNGETQYF.

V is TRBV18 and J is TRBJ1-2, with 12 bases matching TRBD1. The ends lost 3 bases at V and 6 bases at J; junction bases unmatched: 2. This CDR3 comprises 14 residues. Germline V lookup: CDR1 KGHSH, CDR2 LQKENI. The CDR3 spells CASSPGQGAHGYTF. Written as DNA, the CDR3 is TGTGCCAGCTCACCGGGACAGGGGGCGCATGGCTACACCTTC.

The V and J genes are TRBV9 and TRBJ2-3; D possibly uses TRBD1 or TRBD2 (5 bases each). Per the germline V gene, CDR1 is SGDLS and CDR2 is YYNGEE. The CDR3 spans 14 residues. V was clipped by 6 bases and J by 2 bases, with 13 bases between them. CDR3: CASTPRDHTDTQYF. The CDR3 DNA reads TGTGCCAGCACCCCCAGGGACCACACAGATACGCAGTATTTT.

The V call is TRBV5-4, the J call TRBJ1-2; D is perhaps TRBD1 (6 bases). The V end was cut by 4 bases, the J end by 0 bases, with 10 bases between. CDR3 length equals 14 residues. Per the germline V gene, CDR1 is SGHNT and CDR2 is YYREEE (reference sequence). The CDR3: CASSPDSANYGYTF. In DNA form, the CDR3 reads TGTGCCAGCAGCCCGGACAGCGCTAACTATGGCTACACCTTC.

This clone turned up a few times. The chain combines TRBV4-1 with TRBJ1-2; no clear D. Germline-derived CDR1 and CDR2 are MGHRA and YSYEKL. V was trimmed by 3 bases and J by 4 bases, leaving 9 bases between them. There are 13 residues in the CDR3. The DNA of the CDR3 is TGCGCCAGCAGCCAGGCGACCCCCTATGGCTACACCTTC. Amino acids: CASSQATPYGYTF.

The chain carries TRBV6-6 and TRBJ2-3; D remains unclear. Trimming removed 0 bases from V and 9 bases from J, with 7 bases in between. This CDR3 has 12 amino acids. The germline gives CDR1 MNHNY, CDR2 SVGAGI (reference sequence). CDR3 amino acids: CASSYSSETQYF. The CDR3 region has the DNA TGTGCCAGCAGTTACTCCTCCGAAACGCAGTATTTT.

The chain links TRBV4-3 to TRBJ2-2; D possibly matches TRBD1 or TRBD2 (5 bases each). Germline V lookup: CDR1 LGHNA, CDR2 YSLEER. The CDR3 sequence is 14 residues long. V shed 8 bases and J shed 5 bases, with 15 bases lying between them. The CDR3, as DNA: TGCGCCAGCCGCCCGGGGCTTGATACCGGGGAGCTGTTTTTT. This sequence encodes CASRPGLDTGELFF.

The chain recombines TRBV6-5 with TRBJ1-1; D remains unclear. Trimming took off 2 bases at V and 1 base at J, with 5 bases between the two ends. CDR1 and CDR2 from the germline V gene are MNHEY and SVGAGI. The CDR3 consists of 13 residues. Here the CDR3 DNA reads TGTGCCAGCAGTTACCGACAGAACACTGAAGCTTTCTTT. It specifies CASSYRQNTEAFF.

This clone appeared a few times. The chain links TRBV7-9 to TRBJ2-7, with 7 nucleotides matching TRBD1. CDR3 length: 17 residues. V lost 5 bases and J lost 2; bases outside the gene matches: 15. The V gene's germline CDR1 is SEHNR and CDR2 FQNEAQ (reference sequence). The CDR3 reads CASSPPGQLASTYEQYF. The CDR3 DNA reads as TGTGCCAGCAGCCCGCCGGGACAGTTGGCTTCTACCTACGAGCAGTACTTC.

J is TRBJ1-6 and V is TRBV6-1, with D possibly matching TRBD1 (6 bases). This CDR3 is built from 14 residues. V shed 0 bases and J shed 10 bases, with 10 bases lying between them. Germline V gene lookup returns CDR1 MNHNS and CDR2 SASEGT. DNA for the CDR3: TGTGCCAGCAGTGAAGCGCAGGGGAAATCACCCCTCCACTTT. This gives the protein CASSEAQGKSPLHF.

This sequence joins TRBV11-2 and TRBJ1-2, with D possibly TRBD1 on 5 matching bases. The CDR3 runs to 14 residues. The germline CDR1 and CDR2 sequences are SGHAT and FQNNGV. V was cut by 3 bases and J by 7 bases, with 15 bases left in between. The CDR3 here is CASSFGAGLTGYTF. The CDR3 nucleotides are TGTGCCAGCAGCTTTGGGGCAGGGCTGACTGGCTACACCTTC. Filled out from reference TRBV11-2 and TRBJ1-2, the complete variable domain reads EAGVAQSPRYKIIEKRQSVAFWCNPISGHATLYWYQQILGQGPKLLIQFQNNGVVDDSQLPKDRFSAERLKGVDSTLKIQPAKLEDSAVYLCASSFGAGLTGYTFGSGTRLTVV.